This T cell receptor beta chain was obtained from a study of T-cell memory formation after mild COVID-19 (dated by TCRdb to the early 2020s). With respect to the entire study: TCR sequence clusters from the two donors were largely donor specific. In a couple of donors, T-cell clones that expanded and contracted after mild COVID-19 were tracked by sequencing TCRalpha and TCRbeta repertoires over time. Two young, previously healthy adult volunteers, one female and one male, were included in the cohort. Broad study findings and their caveats: Contracting CD4+ clones turned up mainly in the CM and EM memory subsets, whereas EMRA was where CD8+ clones were enriched. SARS-CoV-2 specificity of the second-wave clones peaking on day 37 was not confirmed. Some responding clones were detected in pre-infection memory, suggesting pre-existing cross-reactive memory T cells joined the SARS-CoV-2 response. From day 15 to 85, contracting clones showed balanced CD4/CD8 phenotypes, whereas a second wave of clones that expanded from day 15 to 37 leaned towards CD4+. Only a couple of mild cases were covered by the study, and larger cohorts that include severe cases with pre-infection samples were considered necessary.

This clonotype was seen a handful of times. Its binding antigen is unknown. No quality values exist for individual bases; no much larger clone is one base distant. The sequencer listed for this sample is Illumina NovaSeq 6000. cDNA libraries for TCRalpha and TCRbeta were prepared by 5'RACE using constant-segment primers, with sample barcodes and unique molecular identifiers added. Trizol reagent was used to extract RNA from every sample. Libraries were amplified in two PCR steps, with a second sample barcode and Illumina TruSeq adapters added in the second step. Libraries were sequenced on an Illumina NovaSeq with 2 x 150 bp paired-end reads. Under the source paper's analysis protocol: Demultiplexing of reads and collapsing into UMI-guided consensus sequences were performed with migec v1.2.7. Using mixcr v2.1.11, UMI consensuses were aligned to TRA and TRB V and J templates and then assembled into clonotypes. Clonotypes were classified as expanded or contracted when called significant by both edgeR and NoisET, with noise models trained on biological replicates. For edgeR calls, the cutoffs were a false discovery rate-adjusted p below 0.01 and a log2 fold-change threshold of 1. As an exploratory analysis of dynamics, max-normalized trajectories of the 1000 most abundant clonotypes were examined by PCA with hierarchical clustering. Separately sequenced CD4+ and CD8+ repertoires were used to assign a CD4 or CD8 phenotype to each responding clone. TCRdb passed the public sequencing reads through fastp at Q25 and MiXCR, retaining productive beta sequences. Each record represents a unique CDR3 protein, reported with the most common genes and DNA among its rows. The V and J calls, along with clone size, are taken from TCRdb and not from the paper's own processing. This sample is represented by 300,000 to 400,000 distinct CDR3 sequences; 25% to 30% of them were singletons. The ten biggest clones cover roughly 14% of the sample.

According to the germline V gene (reference sequence), CDR1 reads SGHAT and CDR2 reads FQDESV. V lost 3 bases and J lost 6 bases, and the count of bases not matched to a germline gene is 6. Reading from cysteine to phenylalanine, the CDR3 counts 14 amino acids. The CDR3 DNA has 42 bases and is translated from base 1. PBMCs were isolated by Ficoll-Paque density gradient centrifugation. Sequenced sample: PBMCs or a T cell subset sorted from them (not recorded which). The sequence joins TRBV11-1 to TRBJ2-3; TRBD2 fits 7 bases in the junction. This TCR was recovered from an adult woman who had mild COVID-19 (a few samples of this study predate the infection). The sample titles of this study are shuffled in the database, so cell type and time point are left out; the donor was told from shared clones. The CDR3 protein is CASSFYAGADTQYF. The nucleotides read TGTGCCAGCAGCTTTTACGCGGGAGCCGATACGCAGTATTTT.